The 25 T cell receptor beta chains below were found in one sample sequenced in a study of post-analysis software for immune sequencing data. Study outcomes and limitations: When patients were compared with controls, about five TRBV segments were more frequent, TRBV5-6, TRBV5-1 and TRBV20-1 among them.

Their specific antigens are unknown. Sequencing libraries made from TCR beta cDNA carried unique molecular identifiers. Each CDR3 protein is one row after TCRdb ran MiXCR on the PCR reads. The table includes hundreds of thousands of distinct CDR3 sequences, around 47% detected once. The specimen sequenced was blood. The source of these receptors is a girl aged 10 to 17 with multiple sclerosis.

With regard to this clonotype: An end of the junction does not agree with germline; a read error may underlie this. The V and J genes are TRBV6-6 and TRBJ2-6; D unclear. Germline assignment: CDR1 MNHNY and CDR2 SVGAGI (reference sequence). The length of the CDR3 is 14 residues. The CDR3 reads CAGRRSSGANVLTF. The CDR3 DNA sequence: TGTGCCGGCAGGCGCTCCTCTGGGGCCAACGTCCTGACTTTC.

With respect to this clonotype: At one end the junction does not follow the germline gene, possibly because of a read error. The chain couples TRBV20-1 to TRBJ1-1; 7 positions match TRBD1. Germline lookup yields CDR1 DFQATT and CDR2 SNEGSKA (reference sequence). The CDR3 totals 13 residues. This chain's CDR3 is CSARNRGHPEAFF. Written as DNA, the CDR3 is TGCAGTGCTAGGAACAGGGGTCACCCTGAGGCTTTCTTT.

As concerns this clonotype: The junction departs from the called germline gene at one end, perhaps through a read error. The V and J genes are TRBV15 and TRBJ2-5, with D perhaps being TRBD1 or TRBD2 (6 bases each). CDR1 is LNHNV, CDR2 YYDKDF, per germline (reference sequence). This CDR3 is built from 14 residues. The chain's CDR3 is CATSRVRGEETQYF. DNA of the CDR3: TGTGCCACGAGCAGAGTGAGGGGGGAAGAGACCCAGTACTTC.

This clonotype was counted a few times. The J gene is TRBJ2-7, the V gene TRBV9; 11 bases are a match to TRBD2. This CDR3 has 15 amino acids. V shed 4 bases and J 3 bases; nucleotides not matched to a gene: 6. Germline CDR1 is SGDLS and CDR2 is YYNGEE. The CDR3: CASSRTSGSFYEQYF. CDR3 DNA: TGTGCCAGCAGCCGAACTAGCGGGAGCTTCTACGAGCAGTACTTC.

Worth noting for this clonotype: A clone one base away is much larger, so this may be a read error. The chain recombines TRBV4-2 with TRBJ2-5, with 8 bases lining up with TRBD2. The V segment lost 4 bases and the J segment 7 bases; nucleotides outside the gene matches: 11. CDR1 and CDR2 (germline): LGHNA, YNFKEQ. The CDR3 runs to 15 residues. The CDR3 loop is CASSPRSGRSGTQYF. CDR3 in DNA: TGTGCCAGCAGCCCCAGGAGCGGGAGAAGCGGGACCCAGTACTTC.

This CDR3 is CSALGHSYNEQFF. In DNA, the CDR3 is TGCAGTGCTCTCGGACACTCCTACAATGAGCAGTTCTTC. J is TRBJ2-1 and V is TRBV20-1; D may be TRBD1 (5 bases). Germline V CDR1 and CDR2: DFQATT, SNEGSKA (reference sequence). This CDR3 is 13 amino acids long. V was clipped by 5 bases and J by 0 bases, with 8 bases between them.

J is TRBJ2-7 and V is TRBV12-3 or TRBV12-4; 7 bases fit TRBD2. This CDR3 is 13 amino acids long. J lost 5 bases, V lost 5 bases, and 6 bases had no gene match. CDR3 nucleotides: TGTGCCAGCAGTACGGGAGGTCCCCACGAGCAGTACTTC. It encodes CASSTGGPHEQYF.

The J gene is TRBJ2-1, the V gene TRBV6-9; a possible D gene is TRBD1 (5 bases). The CDR3 consists of 15 residues. In germline, CDR1 is MNHGY, CDR2 SVAAGI. The ends were cut back, 2 bases at V and 6 bases at J, with 14 bases in the middle. The CDR3 bases are TGTGCCAGCAGTTATCGAAGGGGCCCCTCCAATGAGCAGTTCTTC. This gives the protein CASSYRRGPSNEQFF.

The chain uses TRBV5-1 and TRBJ1-2, with D uncertain. The CDR3 has 12 residues. The germline CDR1 and CDR2 sequences are SGHRS and YFSETQ. V was trimmed by 7 bases and J by 7 bases, leaving 14 bases between them. Here the CDR3 reads CASRGPELGYTF. CDR3 DNA: TGCGCCAGCCGCGGCCCGGAACTTGGCTACACCTTC. Variable domain in full (rest from reference TRBV5-1 and TRBJ1-2): KAGVTQTPRYLIKTRGQQVTLSCSPISGHRSVSWYQQTPGQGLQFLFEYFSETQRNKGNFPGRFSGRQFSNSRSEMNVSTLELGDSALYLCASRGPELGYTFGSGTRLTVV.

The CDR3 DNA is TGTGCCAGCAGTGAGAACCACTATGGCTACACCTTC. Translation: CASSENHYGYTF. J is TRBJ1-2 and V is TRBV11-3; D is uncertain. The length of the CDR3 is 12 residues. Germline assignment: CDR1 SGHNT and CDR2 YENEEA. V lost 6 bases, J lost 3 bases, and 8 bases lay in between.

The J gene is TRBJ2-7, the V gene TRBV4-1; perhaps D is TRBD1 or TRBD2 (5 bases each). V was trimmed by 3 bases and J by 3 bases, leaving 15 bases between them. CDR3 size: 15 residues. Germline CDR1 reads MGHRA; CDR2 reads YSYEKL. The CDR3 protein is CASSHLDSRGYEQYF. For the CDR3, the DNA is TGCGCCAGCAGCCATCTCGACAGTCGGGGCTACGAGCAGTACTTC.

This clonotype was counted only a few times. This chain joins TRBV5-1 and TRBJ1-2, with D hard to call. The V gene's germline CDR1 is SGHRS and CDR2 YFSETQ. Trimming left V 0 bases short and J 2 bases short, with 14 bases between. This CDR3 is built from 16 residues. CDR3 coding DNA: TGCGCCAGCAGCTTGGGTGCCCCCACTCAGAACTATGGCTACACCTTC. Its protein is CASSLGAPTQNYGYTF. Drawing the rest from reference TRBV5-1 and TRBJ1-2, the complete variable domain is KAGVTQTPRYLIKTRGQQVTLSCSPISGHRSVSWYQQTPGQGLQFLFEYFSETQRNKGNFPGRFSGRQFSNSRSEMNVSTLELGDSALYLCASSLGAPTQNYGYTFGSGTRLTVV.

The J gene is TRBJ1-1, the V gene TRBV29-1; the match to TRBD1 covers 9 bases. Germline assignment: CDR1 SQVTM and CDR2 ANQGSEA. V shed 7 bases, J shed 7 bases, and the junction held 7 bases outside the gene matches. There are 12 residues in the CDR3. CDR3 sequence: CSGMTGGFEAFF. The CDR3, as DNA: TGCAGCGGTATGACAGGGGGTTTTGAAGCTTTCTTT.

The rearrangement joins TRBV12-3 or TRBV12-4 to TRBJ2-3; D perhaps matches TRBD1 (6 bases). Trimming left V 5 bases short and J 5 bases short, with 14 bases between. The CDR3 is made up of 14 amino acids. CDR3 in amino acids: CASSGSGQRDTQYF. The CDR3 nucleotides are TGTGCCAGCAGTGGTTCCGGACAGAGAGATACGCAGTATTTT.

This sequence joins TRBV4-1 and TRBJ2-3; D is possibly TRBD1 (5 bases). Trimming cost V 0 bases and J 6 bases, with 10 bases left between them. Per germline, CDR1 MGHRA and CDR2 YSYEKL. The CDR3 runs to 14 residues. This CDR3 reads CASSQEDSPDTQYF. The CDR3 DNA reads as TGCGCCAGCAGCCAAGAAGACAGTCCTGATACGCAGTATTTT.

This chain connects TRBV7-9 to TRBJ1-1, with D unclear. CDR1 SEHNR and CDR2 FQNEAQ come from the germline V gene (reference sequence). V was cut by 5 bases and J by 4 bases, with 17 bases left in between. The CDR3 contains 15 residues. Here the CDR3 DNA reads TGTGCCAGCAGCCCTGTGGCAGGCCCGGGCACTGAAGCTTTCTTT. It is translated as CASSPVAGPGTEAFF. Full variable domain (missing parts from reference TRBV7-9 and TRBJ1-1): DTGVSQNPRHKITKRGQNVTFRCDPISEHNRLYWYRQTLGQGPEFLTYFQNEAQLEKSRLLSDRFSAERPKGSFSTLEIQRTEQGDSAMYLCASSPVAGPGTEAFFGQGTRLTVV.

This clonotype was detected a few times. The gene calls are TRBV4-1 and TRBJ2-7, with a weak D call TRBD1 (5 bases). Germline lookup yields CDR1 MGHRA and CDR2 YSYEKL. The CDR3 covers 15 residues. Trimming shortened V by 3 bases and J by 5 bases, and 17 bases separated the two germline ends. The CDR3 region has the DNA TGCGCCAGCAGCCAGAGGTCCAGGGTTGAACACGAGCAGTACTTC. Its protein is CASSQRSRVEHEQYF.

In its sample, this clonotype was seen a few times. One junction end does not reproduce the germline sequence, and a read error may be involved. The chain combines TRBV9 with TRBJ2-3; 13 positions agree with TRBD2. The CDR3 has 18 amino acids. Germline V CDR1 and CDR2: SGDLS, YYNGEE. The CDR3 sequence is CAGSLTSGGARGTDTQYF. The DNA for the CDR3 is TGTGCCGGCAGCTTAACTAGCGGGGGGGCGAGGGGCACAGATACGCAGTATTTT.

The chain uses TRBV15 and TRBJ1-5; D is undetermined. Germline V CDR1 and CDR2: LNHNV, YYDKDF (reference sequence). The length of the CDR3 is 16 residues. V was shortened by 0 bases and J by 0 bases, with 9 bases between the two germline ends. This CDR3 reads CATSRDHSVSNQPQHF. The CDR3 region has the DNA TGTGCCACCAGCAGAGATCATTCGGTTAGCAATCAGCCCCAGCATTTT.

The chain joins TRBV5-1 to TRBJ1-2; D not certain. Looked up from germline, CDR1 is SGHRS and CDR2 is YFSETQ. Trimming took off 0 bases at V and 8 bases at J, with 14 bases between the two ends. The CDR3 has 14 amino acids. The CDR3 protein is CASSLVPQSGGYTF. The CDR3 region has the DNA TGCGCCAGCAGCTTGGTGCCACAGTCTGGGGGCTACACCTTC.

The chain couples TRBV27 to TRBJ1-1; D unresolved. The V gene lost 4 bases and the J gene lost 1 base, with 10 bases spanning the gap. The germline V gene encodes CDR1 MNHEY and CDR2 SMNVEV (reference sequence). CDR3 size: 14 residues. The CDR3 loop is CASSSSNKNTEAFF. CDR3 sequence (DNA): TGTGCCAGCAGTTCCAGCAACAAGAACACTGAAGCTTTCTTT.

There are a few counts of this clonotype. In DNA form, the CDR3 reads TGTGCCAGCAGCTACTTCGGCGAGCAGTACTTC. It translates to CASSYFGEQYF. The chain uses TRBV13 and TRBJ2-5; D gene unclear. The end of the DNA is better explained by TRBJ2-7, so the J call may be wrong. CDR3 length: 11 amino acids. Germline CDR1 and CDR2: PRHDT and FYEKMQ (reference sequence).

This clonotype was counted only a few times. This chain uses TRBV12-3 or TRBV12-4 with TRBJ1-1; the match to TRBD1 covers 8 bases. The CDR3 sequence is 14 residues long. V was pared by 4 bases and J by 3 bases, with 4 bases of the junction left unmatched. The chain's CDR3 is CASSSRTGYTEAFF. The CDR3 DNA follows: TGTGCCAGCAGTTCCCGGACAGGGTACACTGAAGCTTTCTTT.

Many counts were recorded for this clonotype. This chain links TRBV6-5 with TRBJ1-1; D remains unclear. Germline CDR1 and CDR2: MNHEY and SVGAGI. Trimming took off 7 bases at V and 2 bases at J, with 5 bases between the two ends. The CDR3 runs 11 residues. CDR3 nucleotides: TGTGCCAGCAAGGGCAACACTGAAGCTTTCTTT. Its translation: CASKGNTEAFF.

The chain has TRBV5-1 and TRBJ2-1; a weak D match, TRBD2 (5 bases). This CDR3 is built from 15 residues. With 7 bases removed from V and 6 bases from J, the gap between germline ends came to 20 bases. Germline CDR1 SGHRS, CDR2 YFSETQ. In DNA form, the CDR3 reads TGCGCCAGCGCGGACGAGGGCCTAATTCCCAATGAGCAGTTCTTC. Its protein product is CASADEGLIPNEQFF.